The 5 T cell receptor beta chains below come from one sample, sequenced in a study of spatial heterogeneity in lung cancer. The time point is: blood at routine non-recurrence follow-up after resection. In each case, whole RNA from tumor, nontumor lung or frozen PBMC was sequenced unsorted. MiXCR, applied by TCRdb to the 5' RACE reads, yields one record per CDR3 protein. The sample carries some 110,000 distinct CDR3 sequences, 9% to 15% recorded once. The sample in question was PBMCs, obtained at follow-up. These receptors all stem from a male donor with early-stage non-small cell lung cancer.

This clonotype was detected many times. The V call is TRBV29-1, the J call TRBJ2-1; D perhaps matches TRBD2 (6 bases). Germline lookup yields CDR1 SQVTM and CDR2 ANQGSEA. Trimming removed 2 bases from V and 6 bases from J, with 17 bases in between. CDR3 length equals 15 residues. The CDR3 region is CSVEKSPGGRNEQFF. CDR3 DNA sequence: TGCAGCGTTGAAAAGTCCCCCGGGGGACGCAATGAGCAGTTCTTC.

This clonotype was picked up many times. This chain connects TRBV7-2 to TRBJ2-1; D is unclear. Trimming cost V 3 bases and J 13 bases, with 7 bases left between them. CDR3 length equals 10 residues. From germline, CDR1 is SGHTA and CDR2 FQGNSA. CDR3 sequence reads: CASSLQKQFF. As DNA, the CDR3 is TGTGCCAGCAGCTTGCAGAAACAGTTCTTC.

This clonotype was seen many times. The chain is built from TRBV5-6 and TRBJ2-5; tentatively, D is TRBD2 (5 bases). Trimming pared 4 bases from V and 7 bases from J, leaving 20 bases between. The CDR3 loop spans 15 amino acids. Germline-derived CDR1 and CDR2 are SGHDT and YYEEEE. The CDR3 sequence: CASSPEAEPRGTQYF. The CDR3 nucleotides read TGTGCCAGCAGCCCAGAGGCAGAACCTCGGGGGACCCAGTACTTC.

The J gene is TRBJ2-1, the V gene TRBV12-3 or TRBV12-4; 8 bases fit TRBD2. This CDR3 contains 16 residues. The trim removed 5 bases at V and 7 bases at J, leaving 13 bases unmatched. This CDR3 is CASSPPGLVKSNEQFF. CDR3 in DNA: TGTGCCAGCAGTCCGCCGGGACTAGTAAAATCTAATGAGCAGTTCTTC.

This chain joins TRBV7-9 and TRBJ1-2, with 7 bases lining up with TRBD1. Germline-derived CDR1 and CDR2 are SEHNR and FQNEAQ (reference sequence). Trimming removed 3 bases from V and 4 bases from J; junction bases left unmatched: 2. This CDR3 is 13 amino acids long. CDR3 DNA: TGTGCCAGCAGCTTTGGGACAGCCTATGGCTACACCTTC. It specifies CASSFGTAYGYTF.